This T cell receptor beta chain was observed in a study of Graves' ophthalmopathy and Graves' hyperthyroidism. Study results and limitations: Most thyroid clonotypes with frequency above 0.001 were detected in blood too.

Patients in the hyperthyroidism group, adults aged 18 to 65, were newly diagnosed, under 2 months' duration. Clinical symptoms, serum thyroxine, TRAb, thyroid ultrasound and orbital computed tomography were relied on for diagnosis. A word on this clonotype: What it binds is unknown. A much larger clone lies a single base off, so this may be a read error.

Amplification from RNA transcripts yielded the TCR beta CDR3 regions. HTBI-primed first-round RT-PCR preceded second-round multiplex PCR. TCRdb called the multiplex PCR reads again in MiXCR, with one record for every CDR3 protein. The profile shows about 1.2 million distinct CDR3 sequences, 35% to 40% of them singletons. V lost 4 bases and J 3 bases, leaving 15 bases between the germline ends. CDR3 length equals 14 residues. Per the germline V gene, CDR1 is GTSNPN and CDR2 is SVGIG (reference sequence). The sample taken for sequencing was peripheral blood or thyroid tissue (not recorded which). The TCR comes from an adult man with Graves' hyperthyroidism. J is TRBJ1-2 and V is TRBV30; D may be TRBD1 (6 bases). The CDR3 DNA is TGTGCCTGGACCGCAAGGGAGGGGGACTATGGCTACACCTTC. Its protein product is CAWTAREGDYGYTF.